A single sample gave rise to the 7 T cell receptor beta chains below, sequenced in a study of T cell responses to AZD1222 COVID-19 vaccine. TCRdb's table, derived via immunoSEQ multiplex PCR, lists solely in-frame clones and lacks some. The table has about 120,000 clones, almost 95% seen once. The input for sequencing was peripheral blood, taken on day 0 of AZD1222 vaccination. These receptor sequences come from an adult in good health.

This clone has a handful of counts. This chain uses TRBV4-1 with TRBJ1-1; a weak D match, TRBD1 (5 bases). The CDR3 is 13 amino acids. From germline, CDR1 is MGHRA and CDR2 YSYEKL. The V and J ends lost 3 bases and 11 bases respectively, with 16 bases between them. For the CDR3, the DNA is TGCGCCAGCAGCCAGGCAGGACAATCTGGGGCTTTCTTT. Its protein product is CASSQAGQSGAFF.

Comments on this clone: Other nucleotide sequences from this sample produce the same CDR3. The chain is built from TRBV2 and TRBJ2-3, with 8 bases fitting TRBD1. The V and J ends lost 3 bases and 1 base, in that order; junction bases with no gene match: 3. The CDR3 consists of 15 residues. Germline CDR1 reads SNHLY; CDR2 reads FYNNEI. The CDR3 bases are TGTGCCAGCAGTGAGCAGGGGGCCGGCACAGATACGCAGTATTTT. This translates into CASSEQGAGTDTQYF.

This chain connects TRBV2 to TRBJ1-5, with D tentatively TRBD1 (6 bases). Trimming cost V 4 bases and J 7 bases, with 11 bases left between them. From germline, CDR1 is SNHLY and CDR2 FYNNEI. The CDR3 extends over 13 amino acids. CDR3 sequence reads: CASSAGVRQPQHF. DNA of the CDR3: TGTGCCAGCAGTGCAGGGGTAAGACAGCCCCAGCATTTT.

The V and J genes are TRBV6-2 or TRBV6-3 and TRBJ2-7, with D possibly being TRBD2 (5 bases). V was trimmed by 4 bases and J by 7 bases, leaving 14 bases between them. The CDR3 runs 13 residues. The germline V gene encodes CDR1 MNHEY and CDR2 SVGEGT. The CDR3 spells CASSFGLTLEQYV. The CDR3 DNA sequence: TGTGCCAGCAGTTTTGGACTCACCCTTGAGCAGTACGTC.

The V and J genes are TRBV18 and TRBJ2-1; 14 bases fit TRBD2. CDR3 length equals 15 residues. Trimming at V came to 6 bases and at J to 5 bases, leaving 3 bases not matched to a gene. The germline V gene encodes CDR1 KGHSH and CDR2 LQKENI. The CDR3 spells CASSPGLAGDNEQFF. CDR3 in DNA: TGTGCCAGCTCCCCGGGACTAGCGGGGGACAATGAGCAGTTCTTC.

CDR3 in DNA: TGTGCCAGCAGCTCGGGGGCGACTAGCATCCCCTACGAGCAGTACTTC. Residues: CASSSGATSIPYEQYF. This rearrangement joins TRBV5-4 to TRBJ2-7; a possible D gene is TRBD2 (7 bases). The CDR3 is made up of 16 amino acids. V lost 3 bases and J 2 bases, leaving 18 bases between the germline ends. The germline CDR1 and CDR2 sequences are SGHNT and YYREEE (reference sequence).

The V and J genes are TRBV5-6 and TRBJ1-1, with 7 positions matching TRBD1. Trimming removed 0 bases from V and 0 bases from J; junction bases left unmatched: 8. The CDR3 sequence is 17 residues long. The germline V gene has CDR1 SGHDT and CDR2 YYEEEE. CDR3 residues: CASSLDVGTVMNTEAFF. CDR3 in DNA: TGTGCCAGCAGCTTGGATGTGGGGACAGTTATGAACACTGAAGCTTTCTTT.